This T cell receptor beta chain emerged from a study of beta chain features in type 1 diabetes. Study-level results: The study found fewer insertions and more deletions at VDJ junctions in type 1 diabetes patients.

Investigators reverse transcribed all isolated RNA, so they sequenced expressed TCRB transcripts. Repertoires were generated with immunoSEQ multiplex PCR, while TCRdb's copy carries only in-frame clones and drops some. The sample holds 120,000 to 150,000 clones; roughly a tenth are singletons and the top ten take under 1.5%. This clone was seen only a few times. Its antigen remains unknown. The sequenced material came from naive CD4+ T cells from blood. This TCR was recovered from a man aged 18 to 30 in good health.

This CDR3 is CATSSRGSTDTQYF. CDR3 nucleotide sequence: TGTGCCACCTCGTCGCGGGGGTCGACAGATACGCAGTATTTT. The chain couples TRBV10-3 to TRBJ2-3, with 7 bases identical to TRBD2. The J segment lost 3 bases and the V segment lost 10 bases, leaving 10 bases of the junction unmatched. CDR1 ENHRY and CDR2 SYGVKD come from the germline V gene. The CDR3 extends over 14 amino acids.